This T cell receptor (beta chain) derives from a study of OX40 agonist ivuxolimab in advanced cancers. Study-level information: The study enrolled dose-escalation patients with hepatocellular carcinoma, melanoma, renal cell or head and neck cancer.

Findings of the study overall: Dose levels from 0.1 to 3.0 mg/kg saw CD4+ and CD8+ blood T cells expand clonally by week 6.

Only one count was recorded for this clone. Antigen specificity is unknown. The protocol was immunoSEQ multiplex PCR, while the TCRdb copy is restricted to in-frame clones and leaves out a portion. This table has about 9,100 clones, around nine tenths appearing once. Trimming stripped 0 bases from V and 4 bases from J, with 15 bases between. The germline V gene encodes CDR1 MGHRA and CDR2 YSYEKL. The CDR3 loop spans 16 amino acids. The receptor was derived from an adult with an advanced solid tumor such as melanoma, head and neck, liver or kidney cancer. V usage is TRBV4-1 and J usage is TRBJ2-5; a possible D gene is TRBD2 (7 bases). The sample in question was CD4+ or CD8+ T cells sorted from blood, obtained in a trial of the OX40 agonist ivuxolimab. CDR3 sequence: CASSQDPGGAGETQYF. In DNA form, the CDR3 reads TGCGCCAGCAGCCAAGATCCTGGGGGGGCCGGAGAGACCCAGTACTTC.